The 13 T cell receptor beta chains listed next were all sequenced from one sample in a study of CD8+CD57+ T cells in acquired aplastic anemia. Genomic DNA was employed as the template in profiling TCR beta VDJ and CDR3. TCRdb re-analysed the reads in MiXCR, keeping a single row per CDR3 protein. The sample holds some 200,000 distinct CDR3 sequences, roughly 35% seen once. Source material: sorted CD4+, CD8+, or CD8+CD57+ T cells (not recorded which) from PBMCs. These receptor sequences come from a human donor in good health, serving as a control.

At least ten counts were recorded for this clonotype. The chain uses TRBV24-1 and TRBJ2-1; possible D gene TRBD1, 5 bases. The CDR3 length is 16 residues. Trimming took 5 bases from V and 7 from J, leaving 20 bases between them. The V gene's germline CDR1 is KGHDR and CDR2 SFDVKD. The CDR3 loop is CATSAPGWVGLNEQFF. The CDR3 DNA reads TGTGCCACCAGTGCCCCAGGGTGGGTGGGCCTGAATGAGCAGTTCTTC.

The genes are TRBV2 and TRBJ1-4; 7 nucleotides match TRBD1. The length of the CDR3 is 15 residues. From germline, CDR1 is SNHLY and CDR2 FYNNEI. Trimming cost V 6 bases and J 0 bases; bases outside gene matches: 4. Written as DNA, the CDR3 is TGTGCCAGCAGCTTTGACAGGGCAACTAATGAAAAACTGTTTTTT. This codes for CASSFDRATNEKLFF. Using reference TRBV2 and TRBJ1-4 for the parts outside the CDR3, the full variable domain is EPEVTQTPSHQVTQMGQEVILRCVPISNHLYFYWYRQILGQKVEFLVSFYNNEISEKSEIFDDQFSVERPDGSNFTLKIRSTKLEDSAMYFCASSFDRATNEKLFFGSGTQLSVL.

This clonotype has a count of ten or more. V usage is TRBV29-1 and J usage is TRBJ1-1; a weak D match, TRBD1 (5 bases). V lost 2 bases and J 6 bases, leaving 22 bases between the germline ends. CDR1 and CDR2 (germline): SQVTM, ANQGSEA. This CDR3 spans 16 amino acids. The CDR3 loop reads CSVEPSRRSGTPEAFF. The CDR3 coding sequence is TGCAGCGTTGAACCTAGCCGCCGGTCAGGGACCCCTGAAGCTTTCTTT.

Note on this clonotype: This may come from a read error, since a much larger clone is one base off. This rearrangement joins TRBV9 to TRBJ1-2; D may be TRBD1 (6 bases). The V and J ends lost 2 bases and 6 bases respectively, with 17 bases between them. Germline V gene sequence: CDR1 SGDLS, CDR2 YYNGEE. This CDR3 comprises 15 residues. As DNA, the CDR3 is TGTGCCAGCAGCGTCAGACAGGAGGTACAACATGGCTACACCTTC. Translated, it gives CASSVRQEVQHGYTF.

This clonotype appeared a few times. V is TRBV13 and J is TRBJ2-1; a possible D gene is TRBD2 (6 bases). This CDR3 is built from 14 residues. Germline CDR1 and CDR2: PRHDT and FYEKMQ (reference sequence). V was cut by 1 base and J by 6 bases, with 10 bases left in between. The CDR3 loop reads CASSLAGEGNEQFF. The CDR3 coding sequence is TGTGCCAGCAGCTTAGCGGGAGAGGGCAATGAGCAGTTCTTC.

At least ten counts were recorded for this clonotype. The gene calls are TRBV2 and TRBJ1-5, with D unresolved. The length of the CDR3 is 13 residues. V was trimmed by 4 bases and J by 6 bases, leaving 10 bases between them. The germline V gene encodes CDR1 SNHLY and CDR2 FYNNEI. Here the CDR3 reads CASSVEAGQPQHF. CDR3 DNA sequence: TGTGCCAGCAGTGTGGAGGCAGGTCAGCCCCAGCATTTT.

This clonotype was seen more than once but under ten times. The rearrangement uses TRBV4-1 and TRBJ2-1; TRBD1 might be the D (6 bases). Trimming stripped 1 base from V and 9 bases from J, with 16 bases between. The germline V gene encodes CDR1 MGHRA and CDR2 YSYEKL. This CDR3 region has 15 residues. As DNA, the CDR3 is TGCGCCAGCAGCCAAGGTCTCAGGGGATCGGGTGAGCAGTTCTTC. Translated, it gives CASSQGLRGSGEQFF.

This clonotype came up a few times. The rearrangement links TRBV5-4 to TRBJ2-2; D not resolved. This CDR3 spans 15 amino acids. Trimming cost V 2 bases and J 0 bases, with 8 bases left between them. CDR1 and CDR2 from the germline V gene are SGHNT and YYREEE (reference sequence). CDR3 sequence reads: CASSFASANTGELFF. DNA for the CDR3: TGTGCCAGCAGCTTCGCCAGTGCGAACACCGGGGAGCTGTTTTTT.

This clonotype has just a few counts. The rearrangement joins TRBV2 to TRBJ1-1, with 12 bases matching TRBD1. Germline CDR1 reads SNHLY; CDR2 reads FYNNEI. The CDR3 contains 15 residues. V lost 5 bases and J lost 6; bases outside the gene matches: 7. The CDR3 region is CASSLRGQGASEAFF. The DNA for the CDR3 is TGTGCCAGCAGTCTCCGGGGACAGGGGGCTTCTGAAGCTTTCTTT.

This clonotype was seen ten or more times. The gene calls are TRBV6-1 and TRBJ2-7; 8 bases line up with TRBD2. The J segment lost 3 bases and the V segment lost 6 bases, leaving 7 bases of the junction unmatched. CDR3 length: 14 amino acids. Germline CDR1 is MNHNS and CDR2 is SASEGT. CDR3 DNA: TGTGCCAGCAGAGGCGGGAGGACCTACTACGAGCAGTACTTC. Protein: CASRGGRTYYEQYF.

This clonotype has at least ten counts. J is TRBJ1-5 and V is TRBV7-2; the D is unclear. Germline values: CDR1 SGHTA, CDR2 FQGNSA. The CDR3 is made up of 13 amino acids. V shed 5 bases and J shed 6 bases, with 11 bases lying between them. The CDR3 loop reads CASSVDLRQPQHF. CDR3 nucleotide sequence: TGTGCCAGCAGCGTGGACCTCCGTCAGCCCCAGCATTTT. Combining the CDR3 with reference TRBV7-2 and TRBJ1-5 gives the whole variable domain GAGVSQSPSNKVTEKGKDVELRCDPISGHTALYWYRQSLGQGLEFLIYFQGNSAPDKSGLPSDRFSAERTGGSVSTLTIQRTQQEDSAVYLCASSVDLRQPQHFGDGTRLSIL.

This clonotype was picked up a small number of times. The chain couples TRBV29-1 to TRBJ2-7; D could derive from TRBD1 or TRBD2 (5 bases each). CDR1 SQVTM and CDR2 ANQGSEA come from the germline V gene. The CDR3 has 14 residues. V lost 6 bases to trimming and J lost 0 bases, with 15 bases between them. The CDR3 sequence: CSVGRDGTSYEQYF. As DNA, the CDR3 is TGCAGCGTCGGCCGGGACGGCACCTCCTACGAGCAGTACTTC.

This clonotype was observed many times. The chain has TRBV2 and TRBJ1-5, with D possibly matching TRBD1 (5 bases). The CDR3 is 13 amino acids. V gave up 3 bases and J gave up 4 bases, with 7 bases separating them. Per germline, CDR1 SNHLY and CDR2 FYNNEI. The CDR3 coding sequence is TGTGCCAGCAGTGACAGACAGAATCAGCCCCAGCATTTT. Residues: CASSDRQNQPQHF.